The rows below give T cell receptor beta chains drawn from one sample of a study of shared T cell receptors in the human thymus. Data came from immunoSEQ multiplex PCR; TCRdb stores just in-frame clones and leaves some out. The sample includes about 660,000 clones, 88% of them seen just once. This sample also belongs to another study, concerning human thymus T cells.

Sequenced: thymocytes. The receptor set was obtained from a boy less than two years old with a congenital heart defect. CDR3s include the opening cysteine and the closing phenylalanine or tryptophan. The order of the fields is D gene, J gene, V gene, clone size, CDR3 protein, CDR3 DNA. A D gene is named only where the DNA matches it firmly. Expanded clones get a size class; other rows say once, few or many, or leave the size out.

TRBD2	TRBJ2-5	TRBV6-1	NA	CASSDCSGLECETQYF	TGTGCCAGCAGTGACTGTTCCGGACTAGAATGTGAGACCCAGTACTTC
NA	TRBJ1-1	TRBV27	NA	CASSSSEVFEAFF	TGTGCCAGCAGTTCGTCCGAGGTATTTGAAGCTTTCTTT
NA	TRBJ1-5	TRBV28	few	CASRGGHQPQHF	TGTGCCAGCAGGGGGGGGCATCAGCCCCAGCATTTT
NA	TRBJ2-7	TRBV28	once	CASTRTPSHEQYF	TGTGCCAGCACACGGACTCCTTCTCACGAGCAGTACTTC
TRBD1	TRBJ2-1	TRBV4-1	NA	CASSQDRGQGRNEQFF	TGCGCCAGCAGCCAAGATAGGGGACAGGGGAGGAATGAGCAGTTCTTC
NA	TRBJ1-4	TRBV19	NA	CASSMLGHVREKLFF	TGTGCCAGTAGTATGCTCGGACATGTGAGGGAAAAACTGTTTTTT
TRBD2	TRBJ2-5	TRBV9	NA	CASSVVGLVPLETQYF	TGTGCCAGCAGCGTAGTGGGACTAGTTCCTTTAGAGACCCAGTACTTC
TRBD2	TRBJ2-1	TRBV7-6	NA	CASGGVASGNSYNEQFF	TGTGCCAGCGGGGGGGTGGCTAGCGGAAACTCCTACAATGAGCAGTTCTTC
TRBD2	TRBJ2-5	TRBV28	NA	CASSSFGRGETQYF	TGTGCCAGCAGTTCCTTCGGGAGGGGAGAGACCCAGTACTTC
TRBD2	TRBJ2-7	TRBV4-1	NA	CASSQDMSGRSPYEQYF	TGCGCCAGCAGCCAAGATATGAGCGGGAGGTCACCCTACGAGCAGTACTTC
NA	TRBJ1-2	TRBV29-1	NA	CSVEDVLQNGYTF	TGCAGCGTTGAAGACGTCCTACAGAATGGCTACACCTTC
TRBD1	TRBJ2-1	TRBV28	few	CASSGGQGQDNEQFF	TGTGCCAGCAGTGGGGGACAGGGGCAGGACAATGAGCAGTTCTTC
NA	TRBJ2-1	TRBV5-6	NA	CASSLVSGANNEQFF	TGTGCCAGCAGCTTGGTGTCGGGAGCCAACAATGAGCAGTTCTTC
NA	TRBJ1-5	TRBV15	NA	CATSRDGGALDQPQHF	TGTGCCACCAGCAGAGACGGGGGGGCCCTAGATCAGCCCCAGCATTTT
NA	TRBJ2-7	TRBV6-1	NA	CASRGPGAYEQYF	TGTGCCAGCAGGGGCCCAGGGGCCTACGAGCAGTACTTC
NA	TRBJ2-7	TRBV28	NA	CASSLRQPYSAHYYEQYF	TGTGCCAGCAGTTTACGACAGCCGTATTCTGCGCACTACTACGAGCAGTACTTC
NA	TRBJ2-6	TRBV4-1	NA	CASSPELVLRSGANVLTF	TGCGCCAGCAGCCCAGAACTAGTTTTACGCTCTGGGGCCAACGTCCTGACTTTC
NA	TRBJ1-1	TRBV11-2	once	CASSPTGKNTEAFF	TGTGCCAGCAGCCCCACAGGGAAGAACACTGAAGCTTTCTTT
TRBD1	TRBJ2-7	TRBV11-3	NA	CASSYVRDREKAGEREQYF	TGTGCCAGCAGCTACGTCCGGGACAGGGAAAAGGCGGGAGAGAGAGAGCAGTACTTC
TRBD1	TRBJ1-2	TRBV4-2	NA	CASSQDLGQGNYGYTF	TGTGCCAGCAGCCAAGACTTGGGACAGGGGAACTATGGCTACACCTTC
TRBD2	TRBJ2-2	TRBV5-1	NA	CASSSTSGRFTGELFF	TGCGCCAGCAGCTCGACTAGCGGGAGGTTCACCGGGGAGCTGTTTTTT
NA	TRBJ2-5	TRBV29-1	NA	CSVVDPAGPRGETQYF	TGCAGCGTTGTGGACCCCGCCGGGCCCCGGGGAGAGACCCAGTACTTC
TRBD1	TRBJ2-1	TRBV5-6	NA	CASSRDRPPYNEQFF	TGTGCCAGCAGCAGGGACAGGCCGCCCTACAATGAGCAGTTCTTC
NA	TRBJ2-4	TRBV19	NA	CASSDNSGLAKNIQYF	TGTGCCAGTAGTGATAATTCGGGACTAGCCAAAAACATTCAGTACTTC
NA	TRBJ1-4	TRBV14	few	CASSQGETEKLFF	TGTGCCAGCAGCCAAGGGGAGACTGAAAAACTGTTTTTT
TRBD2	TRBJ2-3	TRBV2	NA	CARGGLAGEGGGTDTQYF	TGTGCCAGAGGGGGACTAGCGGGAGAAGGGGGCGGCACAGATACGCAGTATTTT
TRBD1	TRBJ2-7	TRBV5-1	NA	CASSPDRVKTYEQYF	TGCGCCAGCAGCCCCGACAGGGTGAAGACCTACGAGCAGTACTTC
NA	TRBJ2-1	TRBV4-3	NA	CASSQSSGGPSYNEQFF	TGCGCCAGCAGCCAGAGTTCTGGCGGGCCTTCCTACAATGAGCAGTTCTTC
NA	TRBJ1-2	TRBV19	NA	CASSMEQEDPQNGYTF	TGTGCCAGTAGTATGGAGCAGGAGGATCCTCAAAATGGCTACACCTTC
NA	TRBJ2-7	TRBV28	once	CASSLKWQGGRGQYF	TGTGCCAGCAGTTTAAAGTGGCAGGGGGGTAGGGGGCAGTACTTC
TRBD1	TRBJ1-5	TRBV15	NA	CATSRDRRGLGQPQHF	TGTGCCACCAGCAGGGACCGCAGGGGGCTGGGTCAGCCCCAGCATTTT
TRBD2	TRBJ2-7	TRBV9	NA	CASSSPGRDAHEQYF	TGTGCCAGCAGCTCTCCAGGGAGGGACGCGCACGAGCAGTACTTC
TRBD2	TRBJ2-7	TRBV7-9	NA	CASSLIAGVYEQYF	TGTGCCAGCAGCTTAATAGCGGGAGTCTACGAGCAGTACTTC
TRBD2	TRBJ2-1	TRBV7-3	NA	CASSLRPRHPVSGISVNEQFF	TGTGCCAGCAGCTTAAGGCCACGGCACCCCGTTAGCGGGATTTCGGTGAATGAGCAGTTCTTC
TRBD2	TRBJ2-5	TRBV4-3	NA	CASSQNPGGRETQYF	TGCGCCAGCAGCCAAAACCCGGGAGGAAGGGAGACCCAGTACTTC
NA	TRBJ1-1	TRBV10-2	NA	CASDATGSGLNTEAFF	TGCGCCAGCGATGCGACAGGATCAGGCCTGAACACTGAAGCTTTCTTT
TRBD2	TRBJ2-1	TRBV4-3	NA	CASSQDFAGVGYNEQFF	TGCGCCAGCAGCCAAGATTTCGCGGGAGTGGGCTACAATGAGCAGTTCTTC
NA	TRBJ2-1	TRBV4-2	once	CASSQEGHTSGEQFF	TGTGCCAGCAGCCAAGAAGGCCATACGTCGGGTGAGCAGTTCTTC
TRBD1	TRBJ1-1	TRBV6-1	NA	CASSRQGMNTEAFF	TGTGCCAGCAGTCGACAGGGTATGAACACTGAAGCTTTCTTT
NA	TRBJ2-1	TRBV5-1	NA	CASSEGLVSDEQFF	TGCGCCAGCAGCGAGGGTCTAGTTAGCGATGAGCAGTTCTTC